This passage covers 32 T cell receptor beta chains from one sample sequenced in a study of PD-L1 blockade in urothelial cancer. Only in-frame clones appear in the TCRdb table, and some are missing; sequencing was by immunoSEQ multiplex PCR. This sample has around 56,000 clones; about 86% occur once, and the top ten carry 2.9%. The source material was PBMCs, sampled around atezolizumab (anti-PD-L1) treatment. These receptor sequences come from a man aged 45-60 years with urothelial cancer.

J is TRBJ2-1 and V is TRBV18; D unresolved. The V and J ends lost 2 bases and 5 bases respectively, with 10 bases between them. Germline V gene sequence: CDR1 KGHSH, CDR2 LQKENI. The CDR3 is 14 amino acids. For the CDR3, the DNA is TGTGCCAGCTCACCAGGTGGCAGTAACAATGAGCAGTTCTTC. Its translation: CASSPGGSNNEQFF.

This clone is a singleton in its sample. The chain has TRBV29-1 and TRBJ2-1, with 9 bases identical to TRBD2. This CDR3 has 16 residues. After removal of 7 bases from V and 8 bases from J, the junction contained 18 bases not matched to a gene. Germline V CDR1 and CDR2: SQVTM, ANQGSEA. As DNA, the CDR3 is TGCAGCGCCCCCCCCGGCGGGAGGGCCTTGTTCGATGAGCAGTTCTTC. As protein: CSAPPGGRALFDEQFF.

The chain is built from TRBV5-4 and TRBJ2-7, with TRBD1 identical over 7 bases. This CDR3 has 13 amino acids. The germline CDR1 and CDR2 sequences are SGHNT and YYREEE (reference sequence). J was trimmed by 6 bases and V by 2 bases; bases with no gene match: 5. The CDR3 protein is CASSFEGAREQYF. In nucleotides, the CDR3 is TGTGCCAGCAGCTTCGAGGGGGCGCGCGAGCAGTACTTC. The full variable domain, its missing parts supplied by reference TRBV5-4 and TRBJ2-7, is ETGVTQSPTHLIKTRGQQVTLRCSSQSGHNTVSWYQQALGQGPQFIFQYYREEENGRGNFPPRFSGLQFPNYSSELNVNALELDDSALYLCASSFEGAREQYFGPGTRLTVT.

The rearrangement joins TRBV11-2 to TRBJ2-7, with D unclear. This CDR3 contains 17 residues. V lost 3 bases to trimming and J lost 0 bases, with 18 bases between them. The germline CDR1 and CDR2 sequences are SGHAT and FQNNGV. CDR3 in amino acids: CASSFPNGGNPSYEQYF. The CDR3 DNA reads as TGTGCCAGCAGCTTTCCCAATGGCGGCAACCCCTCCTACGAGCAGTACTTC.

V and J are TRBV6-6 and TRBJ1-2; 9 bases agree with TRBD1. The junction had 6 bases not matched to a gene; V was cut back by 6 bases and J by 4 bases. This CDR3 is 14 amino acids long. CDR1 MNHNY and CDR2 SVGAGI come from the germline V gene (reference sequence). CDR3 sequence: CASRKGQGSYGYTF. CDR3 sequence (DNA): TGTGCCAGCAGAAAAGGACAGGGGTCCTATGGCTACACCTTC.

The chain has TRBV4-1 and TRBJ2-2, with D possibly matching TRBD2 (6 bases). The CDR3 runs 16 residues. In germline, CDR1 is MGHRA, CDR2 YSYEKL. V was shortened by 0 bases and J by 0 bases, with 8 bases between the two germline ends. The chain's CDR3 is CASSQDPSANTGELFF. The CDR3 DNA follows: TGCGCCAGCAGCCAAGACCCTAGCGCGAACACCGGGGAGCTGTTTTTT.

The chain carries TRBV7-2 and TRBJ2-3; D gene unclear. Germline values: CDR1 SGHTA, CDR2 FQGNSA. The CDR3 sequence is 12 residues long. V was trimmed by 5 bases and J by 4 bases, leaving 7 bases between them. The CDR3, as DNA: TGTGCCAGCAGCCGTCCTCCAGATACGCAGTATTTT. This encodes CASSRPPDTQYF.

The sample holds one count of this clone. CDR3 loop: CASSRLQLAGVLGGELFF. In nucleotides, the CDR3 is TGTGCCAGCAGCCGACTCCAACTAGCGGGAGTGTTGGGCGGGGAGCTGTTTTTT. The chain combines TRBV7-2 with TRBJ2-2; 11 nucleotides align to TRBD2. The CDR3 spans 18 residues. Germline trimming cut 5 bases from V and 7 bases from J; bases unmatched to any gene: 15. Germline V gene lookup returns CDR1 SGHTA and CDR2 FQGNSA.

The V and J genes are TRBV5-6 and TRBJ2-5; a weak D match, TRBD1 (6 bases). The V gene's germline CDR1 is SGHDT and CDR2 YYEEEE. V dropped 4 bases and J dropped 1 base, with 8 bases sitting between them. The length of the CDR3 is 13 residues. CDR3 loop: CASSTGLQETQYF. Written as DNA, the CDR3 is TGTGCCAGCAGCACAGGGCTCCAAGAGACCCAGTACTTC.

The chain links TRBV18 to TRBJ2-5; the D gene is possibly TRBD2 (5 bases). Trimming took 3 bases from V and 2 from J, leaving 7 bases between them. The CDR3 contains 13 residues. The germline gives CDR1 KGHSH, CDR2 LQKENI. The CDR3 here is CASSPDSQETQYF. The CDR3 nucleotides are TGTGCCAGCTCACCGGACTCTCAAGAGACCCAGTACTTC.

V gene TRBV5-5 combines with J gene TRBJ1-2; the match to TRBD1 covers 9 bases. This CDR3 region has 14 residues. Germline lookup yields CDR1 SGHKS and CDR2 YYEKEE (reference sequence). V lost 3 bases to trimming and J lost 2 bases; unmatched junction nucleotides: 2. CDR3 nucleotide sequence: TGTGCCAGCAGCTGGGGACAGGGCAACTATGGCTACACCTTC. This sequence encodes CASSWGQGNYGYTF.

V and J are TRBV27 and TRBJ1-4; possibly TRBD1 for D (6 bases). The germline V gene encodes CDR1 MNHEY and CDR2 SMNVEV (reference sequence). This CDR3 region has 13 residues. The ends were cut back, 7 bases at V and 4 bases at J, with 10 bases in the middle. The CDR3 loop is CASKDRLNEKLFF. The CDR3 DNA reads TGTGCCAGCAAGGACAGACTTAATGAAAAACTGTTTTTT.

This clone was seen a few times. The chain employs TRBV4-2 and TRBJ1-1; D remains unclear. V was cut by 1 base and J by 3 bases, with 9 bases left in between. Per the germline V gene, CDR1 is LGHNA and CDR2 is YNFKEQ. The CDR3 is made up of 14 amino acids. The CDR3 spells CASSQVLADTEAFF. DNA for the CDR3: TGTGCCAGCAGCCAAGTTCTGGCGGACACTGAAGCTTTCTTT.

The J gene is TRBJ1-5, the V gene TRBV5-5; D is uncertain. V shed 2 bases and J shed 2 bases, with 14 bases lying between them. Germline V gene data show CDR1 as SGHKS and CDR2 as YYEKEE (reference sequence). This CDR3 spans 16 amino acids. CDR3 coding DNA: TGTGCCAGCAGCTTCATAGGAGGTGCGCGCAATCAGCCCCAGCATTTT. Translating it yields CASSFIGGARNQPQHF.

V and J are TRBV6-1 and TRBJ2-5; no firm D call. The V gene's germline CDR1 is MNHNS and CDR2 SASEGT. This CDR3 has 13 amino acids. Trimming removed 5 bases at V and 4 bases at J, with 11 bases between. CDR3 protein: CASSRYEAETQYF. The CDR3 nucleotides read TGTGCCAGCAGTCGGTACGAAGCAGAGACCCAGTACTTC.

The rearrangement links TRBV30 to TRBJ1-4; 8 bases agree with TRBD1. The V and J ends lost 0 bases and 7 bases, in that order; junction bases with no gene match: 7. The CDR3 spans 15 residues. CDR1 is GTSNPN, CDR2 SVGIG, per germline (reference sequence). The CDR3 protein is CAWSVSQGASEKLFF. CDR3 sequence (DNA): TGTGCCTGGAGTGTCTCGCAGGGGGCCAGTGAAAAACTGTTTTTT.

The chain uses TRBV6-1 and TRBJ2-5; D call uncertain. Germline-derived CDR1 and CDR2 are MNHNS and SASEGT. CDR3 length: 13 amino acids. V lost 4 bases and J 3 bases, leaving 9 bases between the germline ends. The CDR3: CASSGPNEETQYF. The CDR3 DNA follows: TGTGCCAGCAGTGGGCCGAACGAAGAGACCCAGTACTTC.

This clone was recorded once. The CDR3 DNA sequence: TGTGCCAGCAGTGGCCAGGGGCTTGACGAGCAGTACTTC. As protein: CASSGQGLDEQYF. The chain has TRBV6-1 and TRBJ2-7, with D possibly matching TRBD1 (6 bases). Looked up from germline, CDR1 is MNHNS and CDR2 is SASEGT. The CDR3 extends over 13 amino acids. The germline V and J ends were trimmed by 4 bases and 5 bases, with 12 bases remaining between them.

CDR3 loop: CASSVGAYNEQFF. The CDR3 DNA reads TGCGCCAGCAGCGTGGGAGCCTACAATGAGCAGTTCTTC. V gene TRBV5-1 combines with J gene TRBJ2-1, with D perhaps matching TRBD2 (5 bases). Trimming took 4 bases from V and 2 from J, leaving 7 bases between them. Germline lookup yields CDR1 SGHRS and CDR2 YFSETQ. CDR3 size: 13 residues.

This clone was picked up a small number of times. V is TRBV28 and J is TRBJ1-1; 7 nucleotides agree with TRBD1. Germline V gene sequence: CDR1 MDHEN, CDR2 SYDVKM. There are 15 residues in the CDR3. Trimming cost V 4 bases and J 3 bases; bases outside gene matches: 8. Here the CDR3 DNA reads TGTGCCAGCAGTTATCAAGGGGGCGGGGACACTGAAGCTTTCTTT. It translates to CASSYQGGGDTEAFF.

The sample holds a few counts of this clone. The rearrangement uses TRBV30 and TRBJ1-2, with TRBD1 matching over 12 bases. Trimming at V came to 5 bases and at J to 2 bases, leaving 12 bases not matched to a gene. This CDR3 is built from 17 residues. CDR1 and CDR2 (germline): GTSNPN, SVGIG (reference sequence). In nucleotides, the CDR3 is TGTGCCTGGGAAAGGGACAGGGGGCAGAGATTCAACTATGGCTACACCTTC. Amino acids: CAWERDRGQRFNYGYTF. Full variable domain (outside the CDR3, taken from reference TRBV30 and TRBJ1-2): SQTIHQWPATLVQPVGSPLSLECTVEGTSNPNLYWYRQAAGRGLQLLFYSVGIGQISSEVPQNLSASRPQDRQFILSSKKLLLSDSGFYLCAWERDRGQRFNYGYTFGSGTRLTVV.

The chain combines TRBV19 with TRBJ1-1, with D maybe TRBD1 (5 bases). Trimming shortened V by 9 bases and J by 0 bases, and 14 bases separated the two germline ends. CDR3 length equals 14 residues. Germline CDR1 and CDR2: LNHDA and SQIVND (reference sequence). The CDR3 DNA reads TGTGCCAGCGCCATTTGGGGCATGAACACTGAAGCTTTCTTT. Translating gives CASAIWGMNTEAFF.

The CDR3 DNA reads TGTGCCAGCAGCTCCCGCCCCGGGTGGCAGCCTAATGAAAAACTGTTTTTT. Translating it yields CASSSRPGWQPNEKLFF. The rearrangement uses TRBV11-2 and TRBJ1-4; D is ambiguous. Germline assignment: CDR1 SGHAT and CDR2 FQNNGV. The CDR3 contains 17 residues. Between the trimmed V and J ends, which lost 4 bases and 3 bases, there was a span of 18 bases.

This clone showed up just a few times. The V call is TRBV5-8, the J call TRBJ2-3, with TRBD2 matching 7 bases. Germline V gene lookup returns CDR1 SGHTS and CDR2 YDEGEE. This CDR3 comprises 13 residues. V trimming: 4 bases; J trimming: 8 bases; junction bases outside the gene matches: 7. The CDR3 nucleotides are TGTGCCAGCAGCCGGACTAGTACGAGTACGCAGTATTTT. Translation: CASSRTSTSTQYF.

The chain joins TRBV9 to TRBJ1-4; 8 positions agree with TRBD1. Germline CDR1 reads SGDLS; CDR2 reads YYNGEE. J was trimmed by 0 bases and V by 1 base; bases with no gene match: 8. The CDR3 runs to 18 residues. The CDR3 loop reads CASSVSTGGNSTNEKLFF. The CDR3 nucleotides read TGTGCCAGCAGCGTATCCACAGGGGGAAACTCAACTAATGAAAAACTGTTTTTT.

The chain employs TRBV7-3 and TRBJ2-5; TRBD1 is a possible D gene (6 bases). Germline CDR1 and CDR2: SGHTA and FQGTGA. V lost 4 bases, J lost 5 bases, and 17 bases lay in between. The CDR3 covers 15 residues. The CDR3 loop reads CASSSGSRGRETQYF. CDR3 nucleotide sequence: TGTGCCAGCAGCTCAGGGAGCAGGGGTAGGGAGACCCAGTACTTC.

V gene TRBV2 combines with J gene TRBJ2-1, with 12 bases fitting TRBD1. The V gene end was trimmed by 6 bases and the J gene end by 3 bases; junction bases not matched to a gene: 9. CDR1 SNHLY and CDR2 FYNNEI come from the germline V gene. This CDR3 comprises 17 residues. CDR3 residues: CASSKPGQGAGYNEQFF. The CDR3 DNA is TGTGCCAGCAGCAAACCGGGACAGGGGGCTGGCTACAATGAGCAGTTCTTC.

The chain couples TRBV2 to TRBJ2-2; 8 bases map to TRBD2. Trimming removed 6 bases from V and 6 bases from J; junction bases left unmatched: 6. Germline loops: CDR1 SNHLY, CDR2 FYNNEI. The CDR3 consists of 14 residues. CDR3 bases: TGTGCCAGCAGCCCCGGGGGGGGCGCCGGGGAGCTGTTTTTT. This sequence encodes CASSPGGGAGELFF.

The chain uses TRBV6-5 and TRBJ2-5; D may be TRBD2 (5 bases). Germline CDR1 is MNHEY and CDR2 is SVGAGI. There are 13 residues in the CDR3. V shed 6 bases and J shed 3 bases, with 11 bases lying between them. CDR3 bases: TGTGCCAGCAGGGCGGGCCTAAAAGAGACCCAGTACTTC. Its translation is CASRAGLKETQYF.

The CDR3 is CATSRRPTGTLDTQYF. The CDR3 nucleotides are TGTGCCACCAGCCGGAGACCGACGGGAACTTTGGATACGCAGTATTTT. The chain joins TRBV15 to TRBJ2-3, with a tentative D call TRBD2 (5 bases). Germline CDR1 and CDR2: LNHNV and YYDKDF (reference sequence). CDR3 length equals 16 residues. Between the trimmed V and J ends, which lost 5 bases and 6 bases, there was a span of 21 bases. The full variable domain, completed using reference TRBV15 and TRBJ2-3, is DAMVIQNPRYQVTQFGKPVTLSCSQTLNHNVMYWYQQKSSQAPKLLFHYYDKDFNNEADTPDNFQSRRPNTSFCFLDIRSPGLGDTAMYLCATSRRPTGTLDTQYFGPGTRLTVL.

This clone was observed many times. Other DNA sequences in the same sample also yield this CDR3. The rearrangement uses TRBV27 and TRBJ1-2; the D is unclear. Germline-derived CDR1 and CDR2 are MNHEY and SMNVEV (reference sequence). Between the trimmed V and J ends, which lost 8 bases and 4 bases, there was a span of 8 bases. CDR3 length: 11 amino acids. The CDR3 protein is CASGQLYGYTF. DNA of the CDR3: TGTGCCAGCGGGCAGCTCTATGGCTACACCTTC.

This clone was detected only once. V gene TRBV9 combines with J gene TRBJ1-3; 7 bases match TRBD1. Germline V gene lookup returns CDR1 SGDLS and CDR2 YYNGEE. The V and J ends lost 4 bases and 4 bases, in that order; junction bases with no gene match: 8. The length of the CDR3 is 15 residues. The CDR3 sequence: CASSPRTGAGNTIYF. The CDR3 region has the DNA TGTGCCAGCAGCCCCCGAACAGGGGCGGGAAACACCATATATTTT.